This T cell receptor (beta chain) was identified in a study of T cells in Graves' hyperthyroidism and ophthalmopathy. This clonotype was seen repeatedly, ten times or more. V was cut by 0 bases and J by 6 bases, with 15 bases left in between. Germline CDR1 is MGHRA and CDR2 is YSYEKL. The CDR3 extends over 16 amino acids. Those with hyperthyroidism were 18 to 65 years old, newly diagnosed, and ill for under 2 months. What was amplified from RNA transcripts were TCR beta CDR3 regions. With the HTBI primer set, the TCR CDR3 went through a first round of RT-PCR. Via MiXCR, TCRdb re-called the multiplex PCR reads, giving one row per CDR3 protein. This repertoire shows 250,000 or so distinct CDR3 sequences, roughly 15% found once; its top ten account for around 31%.

The TCR comes from a woman aged 45-65 years with Graves' hyperthyroidism that later progressed to Graves' ophthalmopathy. The rearrangement links TRBV4-1 to TRBJ2-1; D perhaps matches TRBD1 (5 bases). Sequenced input: blood. The CDR3 DNA reads as TGCGCCAGCAGCCAAGATCCGGCTAGAAGGGGCAATGAGCAGTTCTTC. Protein product: CASSQDPARRGNEQFF.